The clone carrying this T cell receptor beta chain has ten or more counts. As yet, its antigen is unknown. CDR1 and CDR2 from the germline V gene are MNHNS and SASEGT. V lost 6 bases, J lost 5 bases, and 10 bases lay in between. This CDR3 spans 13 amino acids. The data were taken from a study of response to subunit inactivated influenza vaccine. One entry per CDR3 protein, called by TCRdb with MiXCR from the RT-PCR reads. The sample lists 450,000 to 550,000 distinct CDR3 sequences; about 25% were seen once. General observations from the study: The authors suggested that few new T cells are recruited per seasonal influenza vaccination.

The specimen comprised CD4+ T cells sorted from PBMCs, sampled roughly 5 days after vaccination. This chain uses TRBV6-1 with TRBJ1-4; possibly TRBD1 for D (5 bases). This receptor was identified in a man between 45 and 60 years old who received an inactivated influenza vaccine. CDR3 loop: CASRQGPNEKLFF. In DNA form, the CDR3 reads TGTGCCAGCAGGCAGGGTCCAAATGAAAAACTGTTTTTT.